This T cell receptor (beta chain) is drawn from a study of OX40 agonist ivuxolimab in advanced cancers. About the research overall: Prior checkpoint blockade (anti-PD-1, anti-PD-L1 or anti-CTLA-4) was permitted; around 37% had it. Three patients responded partially, comprising one with hepatocellular carcinoma and two with cutaneous melanoma.

Per the germline V gene, CDR1 is SGHNT and CDR2 is YYREEE (reference sequence). The CDR3 is 15 amino acids. V was trimmed by 6 bases and J by 2 bases, leaving 12 bases between them. Overall study results and limits: Relative to CD4+ cells, CD8+ T cells on average had more expanded clones.

Comment on this clone: Its target is not known.

Some clones are missing from TCRdb's copy, which holds only in-frame ones; the method was immunoSEQ multiplex PCR. The sample holds over 95,000 clones; more than 85% are singletons and the top ten take less than 0.4%. The source of this sequence is an adult with an advanced solid tumor such as melanoma, head and neck, liver or kidney cancer. The V and J genes are TRBV5-4 and TRBJ2-6; the D gene is possibly TRBD1 (6 bases). The sequenced sample was CD4+ or CD8+ T cells sorted from blood, obtained in a trial of the OX40 agonist ivuxolimab. CDR3 DNA sequence: TGTGCCAGCACTCGACAGGACCCTGGGGCCAACGTCCTGACTTTC. It specifies CASTRQDPGANVLTF.